These 17 T cell receptor beta chains share one sample of origin, sequenced in a study of control samples from healthy donors and cancer patients. Only in-frame clones appear in the TCRdb table, and some are missing; sequencing was by immunoSEQ multiplex PCR. The table shows about 150,000 clones, with over 90% occurring only once. The sample comprised blood. These receptors were taken from a man aged 50-60 years in good health.

The chain carries TRBV5-1 and TRBJ2-6; no firm D call. V lost 0 bases, J lost 0 bases, and 4 bases lay in between. CDR1 is SGHRS and CDR2 is YFSETQ in the germline V gene. This CDR3 has 15 residues. The CDR3 spells CASSLGDSGANVLTF. CDR3 nucleotide sequence: TGCGCCAGCAGCTTGGGAGACTCTGGGGCCAACGTCCTGACTTTC.

The rearrangement uses TRBV13 and TRBJ2-1; tentative D call: TRBD2 (5 bases). Trimming stripped 5 bases from V and 0 bases from J, with 14 bases between. From germline, CDR1 is PRHDT and CDR2 FYEKMQ (reference sequence). The CDR3 contains 16 residues. The CDR3 nucleotides read TGTGCCAGCAGCGCCCGGACTGGCCCCTCCTACAATGAGCAGTTCTTC. Translated, it gives CASSARTGPSYNEQFF.

The chain carries TRBV5-1 and TRBJ2-3, with D possibly being TRBD1 or TRBD2 (5 bases each). CDR1 SGHRS and CDR2 YFSETQ come from the germline V gene. The CDR3 spans 15 residues. Trimming removed 1 base from V and 2 bases from J, with 11 bases in between. The CDR3 region has the DNA TGCGCCAGCAGCTTGATGGGGGAAATCACAGATACGCAGTATTTT. Its protein is CASSLMGEITDTQYF.

V is TRBV5-6 and J is TRBJ2-5, with a possible D match to TRBD2 (6 bases). This CDR3 has 15 residues. CDR1 is SGHDT, CDR2 YYEEEE, per germline. Trimming cost V 4 bases and J 1 base, with 14 bases left between them. For the CDR3, the DNA is TGTGCCAGCAGCCCCGTTTCCGGGGGCCAAGAGACCCAGTACTTC. It is translated as CASSPVSGGQETQYF.

The rearrangement joins TRBV27 to TRBJ2-4; perhaps TRBD1 as D (5 bases). CDR1 is MNHEY and CDR2 is SMNVEV in the germline V gene (reference sequence). The CDR3 sequence is 16 residues long. The germline V and J ends were trimmed by 3 bases and 3 bases, with 15 bases remaining between them. The CDR3 DNA sequence: TGTGCCAGCAGTTTCATGACAGCCGTCGGCAAAAACATTCAGTACTTC. Residues: CASSFMTAVGKNIQYF.

V is TRBV11-2 and J is TRBJ2-5, with TRBD2 matching 14 bases. Germline assignment: CDR1 SGHAT and CDR2 FQNNGV. V trimming: 5 bases; J trimming: 5 bases; junction bases outside the gene matches: 10. The CDR3 totals 17 residues. For the CDR3, the DNA is TGTGCCAGCAGCGCCATTCCGGGACTAGCGGGAGCGGAGACCCAGTACTTC. This codes for CASSAIPGLAGAETQYF.

The chain employs TRBV19 and TRBJ1-2; D ambiguous. The CDR3 length is 12 residues. Germline assignment: CDR1 LNHDA and CDR2 SQIVND (reference sequence). Trimming took 6 bases from V and 1 from J, leaving 6 bases between them. The CDR3 region has the DNA TGTGCCAGTAGCGACTTTAACTATGGCTACACCTTC. Translation gives CASSDFNYGYTF.

V and J are TRBV28 and TRBJ1-2; tentative D call: TRBD1 (6 bases). CDR3 length: 17 amino acids. Per the germline V gene, CDR1 is MDHEN and CDR2 is SYDVKM. Trimming cost V 5 bases and J 7 bases, with 26 bases left between them. The CDR3 spells CASSRGRTAPGIGGYTF. Here the CDR3 DNA reads TGTGCCAGCAGTAGAGGTAGGACAGCCCCGGGCATTGGTGGCTACACCTTC.

CDR3 sequence (DNA): TGTGCCAGCTCACCACCGGGACTAGCGGGAGGGCCGCGGACGAATGAGCAGTTCTTC. As protein: CASSPPGLAGGPRTNEQFF. The gene calls are TRBV18 and TRBJ2-1, with TRBD2 identical over 16 bases. The CDR3 sequence is 19 residues long. Trimming removed 0 bases from V and 7 bases from J; junction bases left unmatched: 9. Germline CDR1 is KGHSH and CDR2 is LQKENI.

This sequence joins TRBV5-1 and TRBJ2-1; TRBD1 matches at 7 bases. The CDR3 has 17 amino acids. With V trimmed by 0 bases and J by 6 bases, 12 bases remained unmatched. Germline CDR1 reads SGHRS; CDR2 reads YFSETQ. The CDR3 is CASSLGRQGLTFNEQFF. In DNA form, the CDR3 reads TGCGCCAGCAGCTTGGGGCGACAGGGATTGACTTTCAATGAGCAGTTCTTC.

The chain couples TRBV3-1 (or the pseudogene TRBV3-2) to TRBJ2-5, with 10 nucleotides matching TRBD2. Germline V gene lookup returns CDR1 LGHDT and CDR2 YNNKEL (reference sequence). V gave up 2 bases and J gave up 4 bases; unmatched junction bases: 7. The CDR3 runs 16 residues. Here the CDR3 reads CASSQRSGRARETQYF. As DNA, the CDR3 is TGTGCCAGCAGCCAACGGAGCGGGAGGGCGAGAGAGACCCAGTACTTC.

The V call is TRBV3-1 (or the pseudogene TRBV3-2), the J call TRBJ1-4; TRBD1 agrees at 9 bases. The CDR3 sequence is 16 residues long. V was pared by 2 bases and J by 7 bases, with 8 bases of the junction left unmatched. Germline assignment: CDR1 LGHDT and CDR2 YNNKEL (reference sequence). The CDR3 region is CASSQYRGQGSEKLFF. CDR3 nucleotides: TGTGCCAGCAGCCAATACCGAGGACAGGGGAGTGAAAAACTGTTTTTT.

This rearrangement joins TRBV27 to TRBJ1-1, with 9 bases matching TRBD1. The CDR3 is 16 amino acids. V lost 6 bases and J lost 0; bases outside the gene matches: 8. From germline, CDR1 is MNHEY and CDR2 SMNVEV (reference sequence). This chain's CDR3 is CASSSGTGFLNTEAFF. The DNA of the CDR3 is TGTGCCAGCAGCTCCGGGACAGGGTTCCTGAACACTGAAGCTTTCTTT.

The chain has TRBV30 and TRBJ2-7; 10 nucleotides align to TRBD1. The CDR3 totals 13 residues. Unmatched junction bases numbered 5, after V lost 4 bases and J lost 5 bases. In germline, CDR1 is GTSNPN, CDR2 SVGIG (reference sequence). CDR3 in amino acids: CAWTRDRGNEQYF. CDR3 DNA sequence: TGTGCCTGGACCCGGGACAGGGGAAACGAGCAGTACTTC.

The chain combines TRBV6-1 with TRBJ1-1, with 7 bases that match TRBD1. Germline V gives CDR1 MNHNS, CDR2 SASEGT. The CDR3 length is 14 residues. V shed 4 bases and J 3 bases; nucleotides not matched to a gene: 5. The CDR3 bases are TGTGCCAGCAGTGTCAGGGGGTTGGACACTGAAGCTTTCTTT. The encoded protein is CASSVRGLDTEAFF.

The rearrangement joins TRBV9 to TRBJ2-5; D possibly uses TRBD1 or TRBD2 (6 bases each). The CDR3 runs 14 residues. Germline CDR1 and CDR2: SGDLS and YYNGEE. The V end lost 4 bases, the J end lost 4 bases, and 14 bases lay between the germline ends. The CDR3 DNA is TGTGCCAGCAGCCTACAAGGAGGGGGAGAGACCCAGTACTTC. Translated: CASSLQGGGETQYF.

V usage is TRBV6-6 and J usage is TRBJ2-7; perhaps TRBD2 as D (6 bases). From germline, CDR1 is MNHNY and CDR2 SVGAGI (reference sequence). V lost 6 bases, J lost 3 bases, and 12 bases lay in between. This CDR3 region has 13 residues. DNA of the CDR3: TGTGCCAGCAGCGCGGGACTCAACTACGAGCAGTACTTC. Protein product: CASSAGLNYEQYF.